These T cell receptor beta chains were read from a single sample in a study of T cells in localized non-small cell lung cancer. Sequencing used immunoSEQ multiplex PCR; TCRdb keeps in-frame clones, though not all of them. The profile shows nearly 35,000 clones, roughly 90% of them singletons. The sample was peripheral blood, taken before any cancer treatment. Receptors originate from a woman aged 40-75 years with stage I lung adenocarcinoma. CDR3s include the opening cysteine and the closing phenylalanine or tryptophan. D genes are given only for firm matches. The size field is filled for only some rows; it gives once, few, many or a size class.

j_gene: TRBJ1-4; abundance: -; d_gene: TRBD1; v_gene: TRBV9; CDR3nt: TGTGCCAGCAGCGGGACAGGGGAAGGAAAACTGTTTTTT; CDR3aa: CASSGTGEGKLFF
j_gene: TRBJ2-3; abundance: -; d_gene: -; v_gene: TRBV6-5; CDR3nt: TGTGCCAGCAGCCGCCGGGACACGGAAACAGATACGCAGTATTTT; CDR3aa: CASSRRDTETDTQYF
j_gene: TRBJ2-7; abundance: -; d_gene: TRBD2; v_gene: TRBV7-2; CDR3nt: TGTGCCAGCAGCTTCTGGACGGGGGGGACCTACGAGCAGTACTTC; CDR3aa: CASSFWTGGTYEQYF
j_gene: TRBJ1-1; abundance: -; d_gene: -; v_gene: TRBV21-1; CDR3nt: TGTGCCAGCAGCAACCGACAGGGGGTCCTGAACACTGAAGCTTTCTTT; CDR3aa: CASSNRQGVLNTEAFF
j_gene: TRBJ2-7; abundance: -; d_gene: -; v_gene: TRBV11-1; CDR3nt: TGTGCCAGCAGCTTACGGCGGGGACTCTCCTACGAGCAGTACTTC; CDR3aa: CASSLRRGLSYEQYF
j_gene: TRBJ2-7; abundance: -; d_gene: TRBD2; v_gene: TRBV27; CDR3nt: TGTGCCAGCAGTTTATCGTCTGGGGGGGGACGACACGAGCAGTACTTC; CDR3aa: CASSLSSGGGRHEQYF
j_gene: TRBJ2-2; abundance: -; d_gene: -; v_gene: TRBV7-3; CDR3nt: TGTGCCAGCAGCTTACGACGGGGCGGGGAGCTGTTTTTT; CDR3aa: CASSLRRGGELFF
j_gene: TRBJ2-1; abundance: -; d_gene: TRBD2; v_gene: TRBV6-5; CDR3nt: TGTGCCAGCGTTCGTAGCGGGGGCCCCTACAATGAGCAGTTCTTC; CDR3aa: CASVRSGGPYNEQFF
j_gene: TRBJ1-6; abundance: -; d_gene: TRBD1; v_gene: TRBV10-2; CDR3nt: TGCGCCAGCAGTGACAAGACCAACAGGGGGCTTCGTTCACCCCTCCACTTT; CDR3aa: CASSDKTNRGLRSPLHF
j_gene: TRBJ1-6; abundance: once; d_gene: -; v_gene: TRBV7-9; CDR3nt: TGTGCCAGCAGCTTAACAGGCCCACCCCTCCACTTT; CDR3aa: CASSLTGPPLHF
j_gene: TRBJ2-1; abundance: -; d_gene: -; v_gene: TRBV18; CDR3nt: TGTGCCAGCTCACCAGTGGAAGTAAGAGCAGAACGATACAATGAGCAGTTCTTC; CDR3aa: CASSPVEVRAERYNEQFF
j_gene: TRBJ2-2; abundance: -; d_gene: TRBD1; v_gene: TRBV5-1; CDR3nt: TGCGCCAGCAGCTTCACCGGGACAGGGGGGTCCACCGGGGAGCTGTTTTTT; CDR3aa: CASSFTGTGGSTGELFF
j_gene: TRBJ1-1; abundance: -; d_gene: TRBD1; v_gene: TRBV25-1; CDR3nt: TGTGCCAGCAGGGGACAGGGGCCAACTGAAGCTTTCTTT; CDR3aa: CASRGQGPTEAFF
j_gene: TRBJ2-1; abundance: -; d_gene: -; v_gene: TRBV28; CDR3nt: TGTGCCAGCAGTTTTTACCGGGAGCTCAATGAGCAGTTCTTC; CDR3aa: CASSFYRELNEQFF
j_gene: TRBJ2-7; abundance: -; d_gene: TRBD1; v_gene: TRBV7-9; CDR3nt: TGTGCCAGCAGCCCAATCACAGGGGGCGACTACGAGCAGTACTTC; CDR3aa: CASSPITGGDYEQYF
j_gene: TRBJ2-2; abundance: -; d_gene: -; v_gene: TRBV6-4; CDR3nt: TGTGCCAGCAGTCTGACAGAGGACACCGGGGAGCTGTTTTTT; CDR3aa: CASSLTEDTGELFF
j_gene: TRBJ2-2; abundance: -; d_gene: -; v_gene: TRBV6-5; CDR3nt: TGTGCCAGCAGTTACTCGATGGTGCCCGGGGAGCTGTTTTTT; CDR3aa: CASSYSMVPGELFF